This is a list of T cell receptor beta chains from one sample in a study of cytomegalovirus exposure and HLA in healthy donors. Profiled with immunoSEQ multiplex PCR; TCRdb holds only in-frame clones, not every one. The profile shows over 100,000 clones, less than 90% of them singletons. Sequencing was carried out using PBMCs. These TCRs come from a man between 35 and 55 years old in good health and CMV-seronegative. The CDR3 runs from the conserved cysteine through the conserved F or W. Fields, in order: J gene, clone size, V gene, D gene, CDR3 protein, CDR3 DNA. D genes are given only for firm matches. Size tells how often a clone was seen (once, few, many) or the class of an expanded clone, and some rows leave it out.

j_gene: TRBJ2-7; abundance: .; v_gene: TRBV5-5; d_gene: .; CDR3aa: CASTQAPQTEYYEQYF; CDR3nt: TGTGCCAGCACACAGGCGCCCCAGACAGAGTACTACGAGCAGTACTTC
j_gene: TRBJ2-2; abundance: once; v_gene: TRBV19; d_gene: TRBD2; CDR3aa: CASTPTSRGELFF; CDR3nt: TGTGCCAGTACCCCGACTAGCCGCGGGGAGCTGTTTTTT
j_gene: TRBJ2-7; abundance: few; v_gene: TRBV5-1; d_gene: TRBD1; CDR3aa: CASSRRMGQDYEQYF; CDR3nt: TGCGCCAGCAGCCGACGGATGGGACAGGACTACGAGCAGTACTTC
j_gene: TRBJ1-2; abundance: once; v_gene: TRBV30; d_gene: .; CDR3aa: CAWSDGTYYGYTF; CDR3nt: TGTGCCTGGAGTGATGGCACCTACTATGGCTACACCTTC
j_gene: TRBJ2-1; abundance: .; v_gene: TRBV5-6; d_gene: .; CDR3aa: CASSFRWRGAQFF; CDR3nt: TGTGCCAGCAGCTTCCGGTGGCGGGGCGCCCAATTCTTC
j_gene: TRBJ1-4; abundance: few; v_gene: TRBV27; d_gene: TRBD1; CDR3aa: CASRTGTGGRKLFF; CDR3nt: TGTGCCAGCAGGACCGGGACAGGGGGTAGGAAACTGTTTTTT
j_gene: TRBJ2-7; abundance: once; v_gene: TRBV7-2; d_gene: .; CDR3aa: CASSLILAPPYEQYF; CDR3nt: TGTGCCAGCAGCTTAATACTAGCTCCACCCTACGAGCAGTACTTC
j_gene: TRBJ2-1; abundance: few; v_gene: TRBV6-5; d_gene: .; CDR3aa: CASTRGGPYEQFF; CDR3nt: TGTGCCAGCACTCGCGGGGGCCCCTATGAGCAGTTCTTC
j_gene: TRBJ2-3; abundance: .; v_gene: TRBV13; d_gene: .; CDR3aa: CASSFGSGTDTQYF; CDR3nt: TGTGCCAGCAGCTTTGGCTCGGGGACAGATACGCAGTATTTT
j_gene: TRBJ2-7; abundance: once; v_gene: TRBV4-2; d_gene: .; CDR3aa: CASSPTLAFRREQYF; CDR3nt: TGTGCCAGCAGCCCGACACTAGCATTTCGCCGCGAGCAGTACTTC
j_gene: TRBJ1-4; abundance: .; v_gene: TRBV7-8; d_gene: .; CDR3aa: CASSLAAGDEKLFF; CDR3nt: TGTGCCAGCAGCTTAGCAGCAGGGGACGAAAAACTGTTTTTT
j_gene: TRBJ2-2; abundance: .; v_gene: TRBV6-5; d_gene: TRBD1; CDR3aa: CASSLTGVRAGELFF; CDR3nt: TGTGCCAGCAGCTTGACAGGGGTTAGGGCCGGGGAGCTGTTTTTT
j_gene: TRBJ1-2; abundance: .; v_gene: TRBV6-1; d_gene: .; CDR3aa: CASSPEIPPGYGYTF; CDR3nt: TGTGCCAGCAGCCCTGAGATCCCCCCGGGCTATGGCTACACCTTC
j_gene: TRBJ1-1; abundance: .; v_gene: TRBV6-6; d_gene: .; CDR3aa: CASSVEAGYTEAFF; CDR3nt: TGTGCCAGCAGCGTTGAGGCGGGATACACTGAAGCTTTCTTT
j_gene: TRBJ1-6; abundance: .; v_gene: TRBV6-5; d_gene: .; CDR3aa: CASSYGGRQNSPLHF; CDR3nt: TGTGCCAGCAGTTACGGGGGCAGACAGAATTCACCCCTCCACTTT
j_gene: TRBJ1-2; abundance: .; v_gene: TRBV5-5; d_gene: .; CDR3aa: CASSLAVNYGYTF; CDR3nt: TGTGCCAGCAGCTTGGCCGTAAACTATGGCTACACCTTC
j_gene: TRBJ2-5; abundance: .; v_gene: TRBV7-3; d_gene: TRBD2; CDR3aa: CASSLGLAGGETQYF; CDR3nt: TGTGCCAGCAGCTTAGGACTAGCGGGGGGAGAGACCCAGTACTTC
j_gene: TRBJ2-3; abundance: .; v_gene: TRBV20-1; d_gene: .; CDR3aa: CSARLRMAF; CDR3nt: TGCAGTGCTAGATTACGCATGGCTTTT
j_gene: TRBJ2-7; abundance: once; v_gene: TRBV10-3; d_gene: TRBD2; CDR3aa: CASSPASGGDYEQYF; CDR3nt: TGTGCCTCGAGTCCGGCTAGCGGGGGAGATTACGAGCAGTACTTC
j_gene: TRBJ2-2; abundance: .; v_gene: TRBV19; d_gene: TRBD1; CDR3aa: CASRDRAHGELFF; CDR3nt: TGTGCCAGTAGGGACAGGGCCCACGGGGAGCTGTTTTTT
j_gene: TRBJ2-7; abundance: .; v_gene: TRBV7-2; d_gene: .; CDR3aa: CASSLLVSSAYEQYF; CDR3nt: TGTGCCAGCAGCCTCTTAGTATCTAGCGCCTACGAGCAGTACTTC
j_gene: TRBJ2-2; abundance: .; v_gene: TRBV15; d_gene: TRBD1; CDR3aa: CATSRDRGWTGELFF; CDR3nt: TGTGCCACCAGCAGGGACAGGGGATGGACCGGGGAGCTGTTTTTT
j_gene: TRBJ1-2; abundance: .; v_gene: TRBV5-1; d_gene: TRBD1; CDR3aa: CASSPTTGTGGLTYGYTF; CDR3nt: TGCGCCAGCAGCCCGACGACCGGGACAGGGGGCCTCACCTATGGCTACACCTTC
j_gene: TRBJ1-4; abundance: .; v_gene: TRBV2; d_gene: TRBD1; CDR3aa: CASRFTGGPNEKLFF; CDR3nt: TGTGCCAGCAGATTTACAGGGGGACCGAATGAAAAACTGTTTTTT
j_gene: TRBJ2-7; abundance: .; v_gene: TRBV7-9; d_gene: TRBD2; CDR3aa: CASSRAELAGAYEQYF; CDR3nt: TGTGCCAGCAGCAGAGCTGAACTAGCGGGGGCCTACGAGCAGTACTTC
j_gene: TRBJ2-7; abundance: .; v_gene: TRBV28; d_gene: TRBD2; CDR3aa: CASSFLSGGEIEQYF; CDR3nt: TGTGCCAGCAGTTTCCTTAGCGGGGGGGAAATCGAGCAGTACTTC
j_gene: TRBJ2-2; abundance: .; v_gene: TRBV7-8; d_gene: .; CDR3aa: CASSGGPSTNTGELFF; CDR3nt: TGTGCCAGCAGCGGGGGCCCATCCACGAACACCGGGGAGCTGTTTTTT
j_gene: TRBJ2-3; abundance: .; v_gene: TRBV29-1; d_gene: .; CDR3aa: CSAITSPTYPSTDTQYF; CDR3nt: TGCAGCGCCATCACTAGCCCCACCTACCCTAGCACAGATACGCAGTATTTT
j_gene: TRBJ2-3; abundance: .; v_gene: TRBV11-3; d_gene: TRBD2; CDR3aa: CASSDPGLAGDRTDTQYF; CDR3nt: TGTGCCAGCAGCGATCCGGGACTAGCGGGGGATCGCACAGATACGCAGTATTTT
j_gene: TRBJ2-3; abundance: .; v_gene: TRBV7-2; d_gene: .; CDR3aa: CASSRNPDTSTDTQYF; CDR3nt: TGTGCCAGCAGCCGCAACCCGGACACTAGCACAGATACGCAGTATTTT
j_gene: TRBJ1-1; abundance: once; v_gene: TRBV5-3; d_gene: .; CDR3aa: CARSRYSCLNTEAFF; CDR3nt: TGTGCCAGAAGTCGTTACAGTTGCTTGAACACTGAAGCTTTCTTT
j_gene: TRBJ2-1; abundance: .; v_gene: TRBV4-1; d_gene: TRBD1; CDR3aa: CASSQPHRGRFYNEQFF; CDR3nt: TGCGCCAGCAGCCAGCCCCACAGGGGGCGGTTCTACAATGAGCAGTTCTTC
j_gene: TRBJ1-6; abundance: .; v_gene: TRBV11-3; d_gene: TRBD1; CDR3aa: CASSSRRDRLNSPLHF; CDR3nt: TGTGCCAGCAGCTCACGCCGGGACAGGCTTAATTCACCCCTCCACTTT
j_gene: TRBJ1-4; abundance: .; v_gene: TRBV29-1; d_gene: .; CDR3aa: CSVGQGTNEKLFF; CDR3nt: TGCAGCGTTGGACAAGGTACTAATGAAAAACTGTTTTTT
j_gene: TRBJ1-5; abundance: .; v_gene: TRBV4-1; d_gene: .; CDR3aa: CASSQASGLQPQHF; CDR3nt: TGCGCCAGCAGCCAAGCTTCAGGGCTTCAGCCCCAGCATTTT
j_gene: TRBJ1-1; abundance: .; v_gene: TRBV12-5; d_gene: TRBD1; CDR3aa: CASGWGTGDASLNTEAFF; CDR3nt: TGTGCTAGTGGTTGGGGGACAGGGGACGCCTCCCTGAACACTGAAGCTTTCTTT
j_gene: TRBJ2-1; abundance: .; v_gene: TRBV7-8; d_gene: .; CDR3aa: CASSRADYSSYNEQFF; CDR3nt: TGTGCCAGCAGCCGCGCGGACTACAGCTCCTACAATGAGCAGTTCTTC
j_gene: TRBJ1-1; abundance: once; v_gene: TRBV18; d_gene: .; CDR3aa: CASSPNRDTEAFF; CDR3nt: TGTGCCAGCTCACCAAACAGAGACACTGAAGCTTTCTTT
j_gene: TRBJ2-2; abundance: .; v_gene: TRBV7-9; d_gene: .; CDR3aa: CASSSQGGGELFF; CDR3nt: TGTGCCAGCAGCTCACAGGGCGGCGGGGAGCTGTTTTTT
j_gene: TRBJ1-3; abundance: .; v_gene: TRBV6-6; d_gene: .; CDR3aa: CASSYSDWTVRNTIYF; CDR3nt: TGTGCCAGCAGTTACTCGGACTGGACGGTCCGAAACACCATATATTTT
j_gene: TRBJ2-1; abundance: .; v_gene: TRBV4-3; d_gene: TRBD2; CDR3aa: CASSRSSGGANEQFF; CDR3nt: TGCGCCAGCAGCCGCTCTAGCGGGGGGGCAAATGAGCAGTTCTTC
j_gene: TRBJ2-7; abundance: few; v_gene: TRBV7-9; d_gene: .; CDR3aa: CASSSSLETYEQYF; CDR3nt: TGTGCCAGCAGCTCCAGTCTTGAAACCTACGAGCAGTACTTC
j_gene: TRBJ2-1; abundance: .; v_gene: TRBV9; d_gene: .; CDR3aa: CASSVGRGRNEQFF; CDR3nt: TGTGCCAGCAGCGTAGGACGGGGTCGGAATGAGCAGTTCTTC
j_gene: TRBJ2-5; abundance: .; v_gene: TRBV5-4; d_gene: TRBD2; CDR3aa: CASSSRTSGETQYF; CDR3nt: TGTGCCAGCAGCTCCCGAACTAGCGGGGAGACCCAGTACTTC
j_gene: TRBJ1-5; abundance: .; v_gene: TRBV27; d_gene: .; CDR3aa: CASSLTQVRGQPQHF; CDR3nt: TGTGCCAGCAGTTTAACTCAGGTCCGGGGTCAGCCCCAGCATTTT
j_gene: TRBJ2-7; abundance: .; v_gene: TRBV29-1; d_gene: .; CDR3aa: CSVVYLIGPQSYDYEQYF; CDR3nt: TGCAGCGTTGTCTACCTTATTGGGCCCCAGAGTTACGACTACGAGCAGTACTTC
j_gene: TRBJ2-5; abundance: .; v_gene: TRBV12-5; d_gene: .; CDR3aa: CASQSSEETQYF; CDR3nt: TGTGCTAGCCAGTCTAGCGAAGAGACCCAGTACTTC
j_gene: TRBJ1-2; abundance: .; v_gene: TRBV19; d_gene: .; CDR3aa: CASSRGGDYGYTF; CDR3nt: TGTGCCAGTAGTAGAGGGGGAGACTATGGCTACACCTTC
j_gene: TRBJ2-1; abundance: once; v_gene: TRBV5-1; d_gene: .; CDR3aa: CASSLAGRVGYNEQFF; CDR3nt: TGCGCCAGCAGCTTGGCCGGCAGGGTGGGTTACAATGAGCAGTTCTTC
j_gene: TRBJ1-2; abundance: .; v_gene: TRBV9; d_gene: .; CDR3aa: CASSVATAGYRGNGYTF; CDR3nt: TGTGCCAGCAGCGTAGCTACAGCCGGCTACCGCGGGAATGGCTACACCTTC
j_gene: TRBJ2-3; abundance: .; v_gene: TRBV5-4; d_gene: .; CDR3aa: CASSLEDMSTDTQYF; CDR3nt: TGTGCCAGCAGCTTGGAGGACATGAGCACAGATACGCAGTATTTT
j_gene: TRBJ1-2; abundance: .; v_gene: TRBV5-6; d_gene: TRBD1; CDR3aa: CASSLTGVGGYTF; CDR3nt: TGTGCCAGCAGCTTGACAGGGGTAGGGGGCTACACCTTC
j_gene: TRBJ1-3; abundance: .; v_gene: TRBV11-2; d_gene: TRBD1; CDR3aa: CASSLRDSRFSGNTIYF; CDR3nt: TGTGCCAGCAGCTTAAGGGACAGTCGATTCTCTGGAAACACCATATATTTT
j_gene: TRBJ2-3; abundance: .; v_gene: TRBV19; d_gene: TRBD2; CDR3aa: CASSIGREGFGTDTQYF; CDR3nt: TGTGCCAGTAGTATAGGGCGGGAGGGGTTCGGCACAGATACGCAGTATTTT
j_gene: TRBJ1-3; abundance: .; v_gene: TRBV6-5; d_gene: .; CDR3aa: CASSYSPVSGNTIYF; CDR3nt: TGTGCCAGCAGTTACTCCCCAGTCTCTGGAAACACCATATATTTT
j_gene: TRBJ2-7; abundance: .; v_gene: TRBV6-1; d_gene: TRBD2; CDR3aa: CASSELAGDFYEQYF; CDR3nt: TGTGCCAGCAGTGAGTTAGCGGGGGACTTCTACGAGCAGTACTTC
j_gene: TRBJ1-1; abundance: .; v_gene: TRBV7-3; d_gene: .; CDR3aa: CASSFNRATEAFF; CDR3nt: TGTGCCAGCAGCTTCAACAGGGCCACTGAAGCTTTCTTT
j_gene: TRBJ2-7; abundance: .; v_gene: TRBV7-6; d_gene: TRBD1; CDR3aa: CASSSLGQGAYEQYF; CDR3nt: TGTGCCAGCAGCTCTCTCGGACAGGGAGCCTACGAGCAGTACTTC
j_gene: TRBJ2-1; abundance: .; v_gene: TRBV5-1; d_gene: TRBD1; CDR3aa: CASRDNTGDEQFF; CDR3nt: TGCGCCAGCAGGGATAATACAGGGGATGAGCAGTTCTTC
j_gene: TRBJ1-3; abundance: .; v_gene: TRBV9; d_gene: TRBD1; CDR3aa: CASSVVPTGGLSGNTIYF; CDR3nt: TGTGCCAGCAGCGTAGTCCCGACAGGGGGTCTCTCTGGAAACACCATATATTTT